The 13 T cell receptor beta chains below were found in one sample sequenced in a study of Ad26.COV2.S vaccination and SARS-CoV-2 variants. The repertoire was sequenced with immunoSEQ multiplex PCR; TCRdb's copy has only in-frame clones and lacks some. The table has some 410,000 clones, about 92% seen once. As to treatment: roughly 18 received Ad26.COV2.S at low or high dose, single or two shots; roughly 5 received placebo; per-sample allocation not given. Vaccine and placebo recipients were sampled on day 63 after the first injection. Sequenced here: peripheral blood, sampled in a trial of Ad26.COV2.S vaccine versus placebo. Source of these receptors: a person between 18 and 59 years old who received the Ad26.COV2.S COVID-19 vaccine or a placebo.

DNA of the CDR3: TGTGCCAGCAGCCTGACATGGCTAGCGGGGGGGAAAGAGACCCAGTACTTC. This codes for CASSLTWLAGGKETQYF. V usage is TRBV5-4 and J usage is TRBJ2-5; 12 bases line up with TRBD2. CDR1 SGHNT and CDR2 YYREEE come from the germline V gene (reference sequence). Unmatched junction bases numbered 10, after V lost 4 bases and J lost 3 bases. The CDR3 has 17 amino acids.

The chain employs TRBV10-3 and TRBJ2-5, with a weak D call TRBD1 (5 bases). Germline CDR1 reads ENHRY; CDR2 reads SYGVKD. The CDR3 is 13 amino acids. The V gene lost 4 bases and the J gene lost 3 bases, with 9 bases spanning the gap. The CDR3 sequence: CAISGRGEETQYF. The CDR3 DNA reads TGTGCCATCAGTGGTAGGGGCGAAGAGACCCAGTACTTC.

To note about this clone: At the DNA level, this CDR3 is encoded by other sequences in the same sample as well. This rearrangement joins TRBV9 to TRBJ2-3; D is unclear. This CDR3 is 14 amino acids long. V dropped 0 bases and J dropped 0 bases, with 5 bases sitting between them. Looked up from germline, CDR1 is SGDLS and CDR2 is YYNGEE. The CDR3 nucleotides are TGTGCCAGCAGCGTAGACGGCAGCACAGATACGCAGTATTTT. This gives the protein CASSVDGSTDTQYF.

CDR3 loop: CASSQDRGPAGVSDTQYF. In nucleotides, the CDR3 is TGCGCCAGCAGCCAAGATCGGGGGCCAGCGGGGGTGTCAGATACGCAGTATTTT. The chain recombines TRBV4-3 with TRBJ2-3; 8 bases are a match to TRBD2. This CDR3 comprises 18 residues. Germline V gives CDR1 LGHNA, CDR2 YSLEER. The ends lost 0 bases at V and 4 bases at J; junction bases unmatched: 12.

This clone was recorded only once. The same CDR3 arises from other DNA sequences in this sample as well. The CDR3 loop is CASSQAGPYEQYF. In nucleotides, the CDR3 is TGCGCCAGCAGCCAAGCAGGCCCCTACGAGCAGTACTTC. The genes are TRBV4-1 and TRBJ2-7; D ambiguous. Germline V gives CDR1 MGHRA, CDR2 YSYEKL. The V end was cut by 1 base, the J end by 2 bases, with 6 bases between. This CDR3 is 13 amino acids long.

The chain joins TRBV6-2 or TRBV6-3 to TRBJ2-7; 9 positions agree with TRBD1. V shed 2 bases and J 4 bases; nucleotides not matched to a gene: 3. The CDR3 is 14 amino acids. Germline CDR1 and CDR2: MNHEY and SVGEGT. CDR3 sequence (DNA): TGTGCCAGCAGTTACCGGGACAGGGTATACGAGCAGTACTTC. This gives the protein CASSYRDRVYEQYF.

The gene calls are TRBV28 and TRBJ1-2, with unresolved D. Trimming took 3 bases from V and 2 from J, leaving 7 bases between them. CDR3 size: 13 residues. Germline lookup yields CDR1 MDHEN and CDR2 SYDVKM. This chain's CDR3 is CASSFSQNYGYTF. DNA of the CDR3: TGTGCCAGCAGTTTCTCACAGAACTATGGCTACACCTTC.

The chain carries TRBV7-2 and TRBJ2-7; D may correspond to TRBD1 or TRBD2 (6 bases each). V dropped 8 bases and J dropped 2 bases, with 19 bases sitting between them. This CDR3 is built from 15 residues. Looked up from germline, CDR1 is SGHTA and CDR2 is FQGNSA. CDR3 DNA sequence: TGTGCCAGCGCCGCGCGGGACACCAGCACCTACGAGCAGTACTTC. Its translation is CASAARDTSTYEQYF.

This chain uses TRBV7-2 with TRBJ2-3; perhaps TRBD2 as D (7 bases). The CDR3 is made up of 17 amino acids. V lost 6 bases, J lost 4 bases, and 23 bases lay in between. Germline V gene data show CDR1 as SGHTA and CDR2 as FQGNSA. The CDR3, as DNA: TGTGCCAGCAGGTCACGGGGCGGGGGCTATACCTCAGATACGCAGTATTTT. It yields the protein CASRSRGGGYTSDTQYF.

About this clone itself: Other DNA sequences in the sample encode the same CDR3. The chain combines TRBV5-4 with TRBJ1-2; 11 bases map to TRBD1. The ends lost 5 bases at V and 4 bases at J; junction bases unmatched: 7. The CDR3 loop spans 15 amino acids. Germline CDR1 is SGHNT and CDR2 is YYREEE (reference sequence). The CDR3 region is CASSRPGQGGYGYTF. The CDR3 coding sequence is TGTGCCAGCAGTAGACCGGGACAGGGGGGCTATGGCTACACCTTC.

The chain employs TRBV29-1 and TRBJ1-4, with 7 bases that match TRBD1. The CDR3 is 17 amino acids. The junction had 14 bases not matched to a gene; V was cut back by 7 bases and J by 0 bases. CDR1 and CDR2 (germline): SQVTM, ANQGSEA. CDR3 loop: CSAYLWGRGSTNEKLFF. The CDR3 region has the DNA TGCAGCGCCTATCTGTGGGGCAGGGGGTCAACTAATGAAAAACTGTTTTTT.

The chain is built from TRBV5-1 and TRBJ1-2, with D possibly TRBD1 on 6 matching bases. V was clipped by 0 bases and J by 13 bases, with 22 bases between them. Germline V CDR1 and CDR2: SGHRS, YFSETQ. This CDR3 has 15 residues. The CDR3 sequence is CASSLASSGQGECTF. The DNA of the CDR3 is TGCGCCAGCAGCTTGGCCTCATCGGGACAAGGAGAATGCACCTTC.

This clone has just one count. The chain uses TRBV19 and TRBJ1-2; 7 bases map to TRBD1. In germline, CDR1 is LNHDA, CDR2 SQIVND (reference sequence). The trim removed 7 bases at V and 3 bases at J, leaving 11 bases unmatched. CDR3 length: 15 amino acids. The CDR3 loop is CASISTGAGYYGYTF. In DNA form, the CDR3 reads TGTGCCAGTATATCCACAGGGGCCGGATACTATGGCTACACCTTC.